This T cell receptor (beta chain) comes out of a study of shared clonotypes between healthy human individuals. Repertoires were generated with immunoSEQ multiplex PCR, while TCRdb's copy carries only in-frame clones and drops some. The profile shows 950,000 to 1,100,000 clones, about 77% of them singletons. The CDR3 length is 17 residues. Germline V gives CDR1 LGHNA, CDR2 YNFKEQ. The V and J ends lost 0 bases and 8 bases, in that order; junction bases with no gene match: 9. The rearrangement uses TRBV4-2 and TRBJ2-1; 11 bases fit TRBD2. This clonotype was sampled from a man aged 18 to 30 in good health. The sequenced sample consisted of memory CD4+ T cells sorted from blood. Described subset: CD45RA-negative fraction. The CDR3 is CASSQDTSGGPWDEQFF. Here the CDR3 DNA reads TGTGCCAGCAGCCAAGATACTAGCGGGGGCCCCTGGGATGAGCAGTTCTTC.